These T cell receptor beta chains were read from a single sample in a study of identical twins. TCRdb analysed the 5' RACE reads with MiXCR anew, one entry per CDR3 protein. The table includes roughly 1.6 million distinct CDR3 sequences, roughly a third detected once. The sequenced sample was cord blood. These receptors were collected from a newborn girl in good health. The CDR3 runs from the conserved cysteine through the conserved F or W. The D gene is left open where the match is weak. Expanded clones get a size class; other rows say once, few or many, or leave the size out.

>.|TRBV12-3/TRBV12-4|TRBJ2-3|few
CASSLASTGDTQYF
TGTGCCAGCAGTTTAGCCTCAACGGGAGATACGCAGTATTTT
>TRBD2|TRBV7-7|TRBJ2-5|.
CASSLAGGVKETQYF
TGTGCTAGCAGCTTAGCGGGAGGTGTTAAAGAGACCCAGTACTTC
>.|TRBV29-1|TRBJ2-5|.
CSLTGRGYQETQYF
TGCAGCCTTACCGGCCGGGGCTACCAAGAGACCCAGTACTTC
>.|TRBV28|TRBJ2-5|many
CASSLLGPRGDWYF
TGTGCCAGCAGTTTATTGGGACCCCGCGGTGACTGGTACTTC
>TRBD2|TRBV13|TRBJ2-7|few
CASSFASGVEQYF
TGTGCCAGCAGCTTTGCTAGCGGGGTCGAGCAGTACTTC
>.|TRBV3-1|TRBJ1-5|.
CASSQGPISNQPQHF
TGTGCCAGCAGCCAAGGACCGATTAGCAATCAGCCCCAGCATTTT
>TRBD1|TRBV3-1|TRBJ1-5|few
CASSQDTGGYQPQHF
TGTGCCAGCAGCCAAGATACAGGGGGCTATCAGCCCCAGCATTTT
>.|TRBV12-3/TRBV12-4|TRBJ2-3|.
CASSSTGLFPTDAQYF
TGTGCCAGCAGCTCTACAGGACTATTCCCCACAGATGCGCAGTATTTT
>TRBD2|TRBV7-8|TRBJ2-7|few
CASSLAQRGSYEQYF
TGTGCCAGCAGCTTAGCCCAGCGGGGTTCCTACGAGCAGTACTTC
>.|TRBV7-2|TRBJ2-5|few
CASSTRGSVAKETQYF
TGTGCCAGCAGCACTCGAGGGTCGGTGGCTAAAGAGACCCAGTACTTC
>.|TRBV4-2|TRBJ1-5|.
CASSQDGRDIQPQHF
TGTGCCAGCAGCCAAGATGGGAGGGATATCCAGCCCCAGCATTTT
>TRBD2|TRBV6-9|TRBJ2-7|.
CASSYSMSSGSSYEQYF
TGTGCCAGCAGTTATTCGATGTCTAGCGGGAGTTCCTACGAGCAGTACTTC
>.|TRBV12-3/TRBV12-4|TRBJ2-7|many
CASSVTARDGSYEQYF
TGTGCCAGCAGTGTGACCGCCCGGGACGGCTCCTACGAGCAGTACTTC
>.|TRBV28|TRBJ1-2|few
CASSLLVAWGDYGYTF
TGTGCCAGCAGTTTGCTTGTCGCCTGGGGGGACTATGGCTACACCTTC
>.|TRBV28|TRBJ1-1|once
CANPAGPVNTEAFF
TGTGCCAACCCTGCGGGACCAGTTAACACTGAAGCTTTCTTT
>.|TRBV13|TRBJ1-1|.
CASSLAGAWSTEAFF
TGTGCCAGCAGCTTAGCAGGGGCGTGGAGCACTGAAGCTTTCTTT
>TRBD1|TRBV20-1|TRBJ1-4|once
CSAATGRVKLFF
TGCAGTGCTGCGACAGGGCGAGTGAAACTGTTTTTT
>TRBD1|TRBV4-2|TRBJ2-7|once
CASSRSRDREKELGEQYF
TGTGCCAGCAGCCGCAGCCGGGACAGGGAAAAGGAGTTGGGGGAGCAGTACTTC
>TRBD2|TRBV25-1|TRBJ2-7|.
CASREGGGRYEQYF
TGTGCCAGCCGAGAGGGCGGGGGGCGCTACGAGCAGTACTTC
>.|TRBV27|TRBJ1-5|.
CASGYQPQHF
TGTGCCAGCGGGTATCAGCCCCAGCATTTT
>TRBD1|TRBV20-1|TRBJ2-3|.
CSANRGLKDTQYF
TGCAGTGCTAACAGGGGGTTGAAAGATACGCAGTATTTT
>TRBD2|TRBV10-3|TRBJ2-1|.
CAISGSGGAGGEQFF
TGTGCCATCAGTGGTAGCGGGGGGGCCGGGGGGGAGCAGTTCTTC
>.|TRBV7-9|TRBJ2-3|.
CASSRDWSTDTQYF
TGTGCCAGCAGCAGGGACTGGTCCACAGATACGCAGTATTTT
>.|TRBV5-5|TRBJ2-3|few
CASSLVATSLVPTDTQYF
TGTGCCAGCAGCTTGGTGGCCACTAGCCTCGTGCCCACAGATACGCAGTATTTT
>.|TRBV6-6|TRBJ2-6|.
CASSYGASGANVLTF
TGTGCCAGCAGTTACGGGGCATCTGGGGCCAACGTCCTGACTTTC
>TRBD2|TRBV7-2|TRBJ2-3|.
CASSLGPLAGSTDTQYF
TGTGCCAGCAGCTTAGGCCCTCTAGCGGGAAGCACAGATACGCAGTATTTT
>.|TRBV19|TRBJ1-3|.
CASSISEGSSGNTIYF
TGTGCCAGTAGTATTTCTGAGGGGAGCTCTGGAAACACCATATATTTT
>.|TRBV5-5|TRBJ2-1|.
CASSLSLNQETQFF
TGTGCCAGCAGCTTAAGTTTGAACCAAGAGACCCAGTTCTTC
>.|TRBV7-2|TRBJ1-6|.
CASSFSKVVHSPLHF
TGTGCCAGCAGCTTTTCCAAGGTGGTGCATTCACCCCTCCACTTT
>TRBD2|TRBV6-2/TRBV6-3|TRBJ2-3|.
CASSTPLAGAPDTQYF
TGTGCCAGCAGTACCCCACTAGCGGGAGCCCCAGATACGCAGTATTTT
>.|TRBV12-3/TRBV12-4|TRBJ1-5|.
CASSRDSGQYQPQHF
TGTGCCAGCAGTCGGGACTCCGGACAATATCAGCCCCAGCATTTT
>.|TRBV4-2|TRBJ2-7|few
CASSQALAVRSGEQYF
TGTGCCAGCAGCCAAGCTTTAGCGGTCAGGAGCGGCGAGCAGTACTTC
>TRBD1|TRBV6-5|TRBJ1-1|.
CASSYHTIRTGGDTEAFF
TGTGCCAGCAGTTACCATACGATCAGGACAGGGGGCGATACTGAAGCTTTCTTT
>TRBD2|TRBV20-1|TRBJ2-7|.
CSADAGASYEQYF
TGCAGTGCTGACGCGGGAGCCTCCTACGAGCAGTACTTC
>TRBD2|TRBV7-2|TRBJ2-5|few
CASSLGLLASGGVQETQYF
TGTGCCAGCAGCTTAGGGTTGTTAGCTAGCGGGGGGGTACAAGAGACCCAGTACTTC
>.|TRBV7-2|TRBJ2-7|few
CASSYPTRLRSYEQYF
TGTGCCAGCAGCTACCCGACTCGCCTAAGGTCCTACGAGCAGTACTTC
>.|TRBV28|TRBJ2-5|.
CASSLLSIKETQYF
TGTGCCAGCAGTTTACTGAGCATCAAAGAGACCCAGTACTTC
>.|TRBV12-3/TRBV12-4|TRBJ2-7|many
CASSFGGPSYEQYF
TGTGCCAGCTCATTCGGGGGGCCTTCCTACGAGCAGTACTTC
>.|TRBV10-3|TRBJ2-3|many
CAIRDYRDTQYF
TGTGCCATCAGGGACTACCGAGATACGCAGTATTTT
>.|TRBV29-1|TRBJ2-1|few
CSVPPLGTNEQFF
TGCAGCGTCCCCCCGTTGGGGACCAATGAGCAGTTCTTC
>.|TRBV28|TRBJ1-5|.
CASSFVGTQHF
TGTGCCAGCAGTTTTGTCGGGACCCAGCATTTT
>.|TRBV29-1|TRBJ2-1|.
CSASTGLSYNEQFF
TGCAGCGCTTCAACGGGACTTTCCTACAATGAGCAGTTCTTC
>.|TRBV29-1|TRBJ2-7|few
CSVEGVPYNEQYF
TGCAGCGTTGAAGGTGTCCCCTACAATGAGCAGTACTTC
>.|TRBV12-3/TRBV12-4|TRBJ2-7|many
CASRPDTTSYEQYF
TGTGCCAGCAGACCGGACACTACCTCCTACGAGCAGTACTTC
>.|TRBV20-1|TRBJ2-2|.
CSARGTGDVNTGELFF
TGCAGTGCTAGAGGGACGGGGGATGTGAACACCGGGGAGCTGTTTTTT
>.|TRBV20-1|TRBJ2-1|.
CSGATLPLYEQFF
TGCAGTGGGGCGACACTACCCCTGTACGAGCAGTTCTTC
>TRBD1|TRBV5-5|TRBJ2-7|.
CASSLVDRLSYEQYF
TGTGCCAGCAGCTTGGTGGACAGGCTCTCCTACGAGCAGTACTTC
>TRBD2|TRBV20-1|TRBJ2-3|.
CSARAYSGSTDTQYF
TGCAGTGCTAGAGCCTATAGCGGGAGCACAGATACGCAGTATTTT
>.|TRBV6-2/TRBV6-3|TRBJ1-5|few
CASSSAGSNQPQHF
TGTGCCAGCAGTTCCGCAGGAAGCAATCAGCCCCAGCATTTT
>TRBD2|TRBV20-1|TRBJ2-4|few
CSAMTSGRGKNIQYF
TGCAGTGCAATGACTAGCGGGCGGGGGAAAAACATTCAGTACTTC
>TRBD2|TRBV30|TRBJ2-5|few
CAWSLTSGQETQYF
TGTGCCTGGAGCCTGACTAGCGGACAAGAGACCCAGTACTTC
>.|TRBV2|TRBJ2-2|.
CASSGFGLNTGELFF
TGTGCCAGCAGTGGTTTTGGACTCAACACCGGGGAGCTGTTTTTT
>.|TRBV7-9|TRBJ2-3|few
CASSLVTSFPTDTQYF
TGTGCCAGCAGCCTTGTAACTAGTTTCCCCACAGATACGCAGTATTTT